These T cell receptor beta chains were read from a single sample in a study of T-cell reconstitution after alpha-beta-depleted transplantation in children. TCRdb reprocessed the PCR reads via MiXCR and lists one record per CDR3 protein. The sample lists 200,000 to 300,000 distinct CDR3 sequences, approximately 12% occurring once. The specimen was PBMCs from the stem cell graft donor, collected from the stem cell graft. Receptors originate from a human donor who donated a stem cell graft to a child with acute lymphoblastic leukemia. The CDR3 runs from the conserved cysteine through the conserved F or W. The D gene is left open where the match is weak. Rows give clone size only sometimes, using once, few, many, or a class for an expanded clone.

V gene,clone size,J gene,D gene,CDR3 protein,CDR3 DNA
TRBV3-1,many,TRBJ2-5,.,CASSRPYQQETQYF,TGTGCCAGCAGCCGCCCCTACCAACAAGAGACCCAGTACTTC
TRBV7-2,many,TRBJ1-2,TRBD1,CASSSGQGLEYGYTF,TGTGCCAGCAGCTCCGGACAGGGGTTGGAGTATGGCTACACCTTC
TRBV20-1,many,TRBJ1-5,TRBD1,CSATKPGQGDQPQHF,TGCAGTGCCACCAAACCGGGACAGGGGGATCAGCCCCAGCATTTT
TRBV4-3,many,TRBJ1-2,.,CASSQEKFRTWSGYTF,TGCGCCAGCAGCCAAGAAAAATTCCGGACCTGGTCTGGCTACACCTTC
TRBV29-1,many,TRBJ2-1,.,CSADGQTIYNEQFF,TGCAGCGCCGACGGCCAGACAATTTACAATGAGCAGTTCTTC
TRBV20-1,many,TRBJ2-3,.,CSARWAYTQYF,TGCAGTGCTAGATGGGCTTATACGCAGTATTTT
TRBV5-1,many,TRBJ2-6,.,CASSDQGAGANVLTF,TGCGCCAGCAGCGATCAGGGTGCTGGGGCCAACGTCCTGACTTTC
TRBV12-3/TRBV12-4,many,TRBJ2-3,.,CASTNARDTQYF,TGTGCCAGCACCAACGCGAGAGATACGCAGTATTTT
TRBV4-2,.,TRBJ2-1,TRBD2,CASSRGLAGTEVDNEQFF,TGTGCCAGCAGCCGGGGGCTAGCGGGGACCGAGGTGGACAATGAGCAGTTCTTC
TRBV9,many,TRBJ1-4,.,CASSRGEGSEKLFF,TGTGCCAGCAGCCGAGGGGAAGGCAGTGAAAAACTGTTTTTT
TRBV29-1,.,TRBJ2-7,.,CSVGLRLGEQYF,TGCAGCGTTGGACTGCGGTTGGGAGAGCAGTACTTC
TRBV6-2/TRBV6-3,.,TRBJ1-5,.,CASSYSPGYQPQHF,TGTGCCAGCAGTTACTCGCCGGGATATCAGCCCCAGCATTTT
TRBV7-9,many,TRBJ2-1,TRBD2,CASLPWGGPIEQFF,TGTGCCAGCCTCCCTTGGGGAGGGCCTATTGAGCAGTTCTTC
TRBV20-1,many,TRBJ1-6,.,CSARPFGRKYNSPLHF,TGCAGTGCTAGGCCCTTTGGACGGAAATATAATTCACCCCTCCACTTT
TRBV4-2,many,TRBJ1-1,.,CASSHGRTEAFF,TGTGCCAGCAGCCACGGGAGGACTGAAGCTTTCTTT
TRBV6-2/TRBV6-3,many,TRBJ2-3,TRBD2,CASSYVSGMVDTQYF,TGTGCCAGCAGTTATGTCAGCGGGATGGTAGATACGCAGTATTTT
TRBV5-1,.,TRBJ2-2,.,CASKGGAMDTGELFF,TGCGCCAGCAAAGGCGGGGCGATGGACACCGGGGAGCTGTTTTTT
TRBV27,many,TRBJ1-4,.,CASSSVSATNEKLFF,TGTGCCAGCAGTTCTGTCTCTGCAACTAATGAAAAACTGTTTTTT
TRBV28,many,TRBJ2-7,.,CASSSDSYEQYF,TGTGCCAGCAGCTCCGACAGCTACGAGCAGTACTTC
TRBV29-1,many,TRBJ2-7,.,CSVGSSSSYEQYF,TGCAGCGTTGGGAGCTCCAGCTCCTACGAGCAGTACTTC
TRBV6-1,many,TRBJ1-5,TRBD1,CASSAGQAADYQPQHF,TGTGCCAGCAGTGCGGGACAGGCGGCGGATTATCAGCCCCAGCATTTT
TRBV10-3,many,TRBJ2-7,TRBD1,CAISEADRGRYEQYF,TGTGCCATCAGTGAGGCTGACAGGGGGCGTTACGAGCAGTACTTC